Presented here are 14 T cell receptor beta chains from one specimen sequenced in a study of blood T cells in healthy people across ages. The second PCR ran about 6 to 11 cycles with a sample-barcoded 5' primer and J-beta primers. TCRdb reprocessed the 5' RACE reads with MiXCR, giving one entry per CDR3 protein. The table lists some 1,500,000 distinct CDR3 sequences, 42% of them singletons. The specimen was blood. These TCRs come from a woman under 30 in good health.

A note on this clonotype: A much bigger clone sits one base away, suggesting this may be a read error. The chain combines TRBV24-1 with TRBJ2-1; 8 nucleotides align to TRBD1. Germline values: CDR1 KGHDR, CDR2 SFDVKD. J gave up 5 bases and V 5 bases, and 7 bases lay outside the gene matches. This CDR3 is 15 amino acids long. The DNA for the CDR3 is TGTGCCACCAGTGTATCCAGGGGGCGGGACAATGAGCAGTTCTTC. Translating gives CATSVSRGRDNEQFF.

This sequence joins TRBV5-1 and TRBJ2-5; 7 nucleotides match TRBD1. Germline lookup yields CDR1 SGHRS and CDR2 YFSETQ. After removal of 1 base from V and 0 bases from J, the junction contained 3 bases not matched to a gene. This CDR3 region has 15 residues. CDR3 nucleotide sequence: TGCGCCAGCAGCTTGATGGGACAGTACCAAGAGACCCAGTACTTC. This codes for CASSLMGQYQETQYF. The variable domain in full, with the rest retrieved from reference TRBV5-1 and TRBJ2-5, is KAGVTQTPRYLIKTRGQQVTLSCSPISGHRSVSWYQQTPGQGLQFLFEYFSETQRNKGNFPGRFSGRQFSNSRSEMNVSTLELGDSALYLCASSLMGQYQETQYFGPGTRLLVL.

The V gene is TRBV6-5, the J gene TRBJ1-4; unclear D gene. The CDR3 runs 14 residues. Trimming took 6 bases from V and 8 from J, leaving 16 bases between them. The V gene's germline CDR1 is MNHEY and CDR2 SVGAGI. DNA of the CDR3: TGTGCCAGCAGGAGTTCGACATCTACCGAAAAACTGTTTTTT. This sequence encodes CASRSSTSTEKLFF.

This clonotype was found a few times. The genes are TRBV6-6 and TRBJ2-3; D call uncertain. Trimming took 8 bases from V and 2 from J, leaving 20 bases between them. This CDR3 is 16 amino acids long. CDR1 and CDR2 (germline): MNHNY, SVGAGI (reference sequence). CDR3 DNA sequence: TGTGCCAGCGGCTCCTCTTGGATAGGAGCCACAGATACGCAGTATTTT. Protein sequence: CASGSSWIGATDTQYF.

This chain links TRBV15 with TRBJ2-1; no reliable D call. The CDR3 runs 13 residues. Germline CDR1 is LNHNV and CDR2 is YYDKDF (reference sequence). Trimming left V 5 bases short and J 0 bases short, with 5 bases between. CDR3 protein: CATSRSSYNEQFF. DNA for the CDR3: TGTGCCACCAGCCGAAGCTCCTACAATGAGCAGTTCTTC.

This clonotype was seen a handful of times. The rearrangement joins TRBV3-1 to TRBJ1-6; D gene uncertain. The CDR3 has 17 amino acids. Trimming cost V 4 bases and J 7 bases, with 20 bases left between them. Germline CDR1 reads LGHDT; CDR2 reads YNNKEL (reference sequence). The chain's CDR3 is CASSPFRVNRRNSPLHF. The CDR3 DNA is TGTGCCAGCAGCCCTTTTAGGGTAAATCGGCGGAATTCACCCCTCCACTTT.

V and J are TRBV6-2 or TRBV6-3 and TRBJ1-2; no clear D. Germline-derived CDR1 and CDR2 are MNHEY and SVGEGT. The CDR3 sequence is 13 residues long. V shed 4 bases and J shed 11 bases, with 17 bases lying between them. CDR3 sequence: CASSCPSNGVYTF. In DNA form, the CDR3 reads TGTGCCAGCAGTTGCCCTTCGAATGGCGTTTACACCTTC.

In this sample, this clonotype turned up a few times. CDR3 DNA sequence: TGCGCCAGCAGCCAAGATGGTTGGGGGGCTGGTCAGCCCCAGCATTTT. Its translation is CASSQDGWGAGQPQHF. This chain uses TRBV4-3 with TRBJ1-5, with a weak D call TRBD1 (6 bases). V gave up 0 bases and J gave up 6 bases, with 15 bases separating them. Germline assignment: CDR1 LGHNA and CDR2 YSLEER. The CDR3 totals 16 residues.

A remark on this clonotype: A read error may produce the germline difference seen at one junction end. DNA of the CDR3: TGTGCCTGCAGCGTTGGCCCGGATGGCTACACCTTC. This encodes CACSVGPDGYTF. The V and J genes are TRBV9 and TRBJ1-2, with D uncertain. This CDR3 is built from 12 residues. CDR1 is SGDLS, CDR2 YYNGEE, per germline. The entire variable domain, with the rest obtained from reference TRBV9 and TRBJ1-2, is as follows: DSGVTQTPKHLITATGQRVTLRCSPRSGDLSVYWYQQSLDQGLQFLIQYYNGEERAKGNILERFSAQQFPDLHSELNLSSLELGDSALYFCACSVGPDGYTFGSGTRLTVV.

The chain links TRBV28 to TRBJ1-2; weak D call: TRBD1 (6 bases). Per the germline V gene, CDR1 is MDHEN and CDR2 is SYDVKM. The CDR3 covers 13 residues. Trimming shortened V by 7 bases and J by 4 bases, and 13 bases separated the two germline ends. The CDR3 DNA reads TGTGCCAGCACCCTGGGGGCGCCCTATGGCTACACCTTC. It specifies CASTLGAPYGYTF.

CDR3 in DNA: TGTGCCAGCAGGCCTGGGGGGGTGGTGTATGGCAATCAGCCCCAGCATTTT. It yields the protein CASRPGGVVYGNQPQHF. V usage is TRBV27 and J usage is TRBJ1-5; weak D call: TRBD1 (5 bases). This CDR3 is built from 17 residues. With 6 bases removed from V and 2 bases from J, the gap between germline ends came to 20 bases. From germline, CDR1 is MNHEY and CDR2 SMNVEV (reference sequence).

CDR3 amino acids: CASSPGTAFYQPQHF. CDR3 DNA: TGTGCCAGCAGCCCCGGGACAGCCTTTTATCAGCCCCAGCATTTT. The rearrangement joins TRBV7-2 to TRBJ1-5, with 7 bases aligning to TRBD1. Germline V gene lookup returns CDR1 SGHTA and CDR2 FQGNSA. V lost 5 bases and J lost 5; bases outside the gene matches: 9. This CDR3 has 15 residues.

J is TRBJ1-4 and V is TRBV6-1; D is uncertain. The germline V gene has CDR1 MNHNS and CDR2 SASEGT. CDR3 length: 13 residues. The ends were cut back, 6 bases at V and 11 bases at J, with 16 bases in the middle. The CDR3 loop is CASRSTAMGKLFF. The CDR3 DNA follows: TGTGCCAGCAGATCGACGGCCATGGGGAAACTGTTTTTT.

The sample holds a few counts of this clonotype. As DNA, the CDR3 is TGCAGTGCAACGCGGGCGGGCAATGAGCAGTACTTC. Encoded protein: CSATRAGNEQYF. The chain links TRBV20-1 to TRBJ2-5, with a tentative D call TRBD2 (5 bases). This CDR3 comprises 12 residues. Trimming stripped 6 bases from V and 11 bases from J, with 19 bases between. Germline loops: CDR1 DFQATT, CDR2 SNEGSKA (reference sequence).